This T cell receptor (beta chain) was profiled in a study of cytomegalovirus exposure and HLA in healthy donors. In the study overall: Within an early data release were about 85 million unique TCRs drawn from HLA-typed donors. The study, taken as a whole, reports: Trimming of TCR beta V- and J-genes showed a link, identified in a later analysis, to a missense DCLRE1C variant. Exclusion applied to some V segments, including TRBV6-2 and TRBV6-3, as they were indistinguishable.

Germline loops: CDR1 SGHRS, CDR2 YFSETQ. V was cut by 4 bases and J by 5 bases, with 15 bases left in between. The CDR3 is made up of 15 amino acids. Vbeta (60) and Jbeta (13) primers were used in the PCR. Clones were sequenced by immunoSEQ multiplex PCR, and TCRdb holds only the in-frame ones, with some missing. The sample contains under 200,000 clones, roughly 77% of which appear only once. Nominal health characterized the donors when sampled, though unrecorded immune exposures were likely. This clone has just one count. Antigen unknown. The chain couples TRBV5-1 to TRBJ1-4; weak D call: TRBD1 (6 bases). The clonotype originates from a man in his forties in good health and CMV-seropositive. The sequencing input was PBMCs. The CDR3 region is CASSPRGARNEKLFF. In DNA, the CDR3 is TGCGCCAGCAGCCCCCGGGGGGCGCGGAATGAAAAACTGTTTTTT.